This passage covers 13 T cell receptor beta chains from one sample sequenced in a study of blood T cell repertoires in COVID-19 (dated by TCRdb to 2018 to 2020). Library method: the immunoSEQ multiplex PCR assay. The clones in this table, taken by TCRdb from immuneACCESS, are in-frame only. Not every clone is retained; where verified, under half of the shortfall comes from an unresolved V gene, and the cause of the rest is unknown. This sample is represented by 300,000 to 500,000 clones; roughly 87% of them were singletons. The ten largest clones take up around 2.1% of the sample. The sample consisted of PBMCs or T cells enriched from blood (not recorded which). These receptors all stem from a woman aged 40 to 49 with acute COVID-19.

The rearrangement joins TRBV3-1 (or the pseudogene TRBV3-2) to TRBJ2-1, with a weak D call TRBD2 (7 bases). The germline CDR1 and CDR2 sequences are LGHDT and YNNKEL (reference sequence). The V end lost 0 bases, the J end lost 8 bases, and 20 bases lay between the germline ends. CDR3 length: 17 residues. CDR3: CASSQDRGGATVDEQFF. The CDR3 region has the DNA TGTGCCAGCAGCCAAGATCGAGGGGGGGCTACTGTTGATGAGCAGTTCTTC.

The chain employs TRBV5-1 and TRBJ1-2; 7 bases match TRBD1. Trimming took 1 base from V and 0 from J; bases not matched to a gene: 3. The CDR3 is 15 amino acids. The V gene's germline CDR1 is SGHRS and CDR2 YFSETQ. The CDR3 bases are TGCGCCAGCAGCTTGCTACAGGGGTCTAACTATGGCTACACCTTC. It specifies CASSLLQGSNYGYTF.

V gene TRBV4-1 combines with J gene TRBJ2-1; perhaps TRBD1 as D (6 bases). CDR1 and CDR2 from the germline V gene are MGHRA and YSYEKL. Trimming shortened V by 3 bases and J by 6 bases, and 12 bases separated the two germline ends. CDR3 length equals 14 residues. Here the CDR3 DNA reads TGCGCCAGCAGCCACCTTATACAGGGCAATGAGCAGTTCTTC. Translated, it gives CASSHLIQGNEQFF.

V is TRBV10-1 and J is TRBJ2-7; TRBD1 matches 9 bases. With V trimmed by 8 bases and J by 5 bases, 10 bases remained unmatched. This CDR3 comprises 14 residues. Germline V lookup: CDR1 WNHNN, CDR2 SYGVQD (reference sequence). CDR3 protein: CASGDGTGTDEQYF. CDR3 nucleotides: TGCGCCAGCGGGGACGGGACAGGGACAGACGAGCAGTACTTC.

This clone has just a few counts. This chain links TRBV20-1 with TRBJ2-1, with 8 bases that match TRBD2. CDR3 length equals 11 residues. The germline CDR1 and CDR2 sequences are DFQATT and SNEGSKA (reference sequence). Losses at the gene ends were 5 bases for V and 10 bases for J; bases not matched to a gene: 4. DNA of the CDR3: TGCAGTGCTCCTTTAGCGGGGGAGCAGTTCTTC. Its translation: CSAPLAGEQFF.

The J gene is TRBJ1-2, the V gene TRBV18; D gene ambiguous. The V end lost 3 bases, the J end lost 3 bases, and 11 bases lay between the germline ends. The CDR3 has 14 amino acids. Germline V gene data show CDR1 as KGHSH and CDR2 as LQKENI. This CDR3 reads CASSPSTTYYGYTF. In DNA, the CDR3 is TGTGCCAGCTCACCTTCCACAACGTACTATGGCTACACCTTC.

This clone has more than one count but fewer than ten. The chain links TRBV27 to TRBJ1-2; 9 bases fit TRBD1. Unmatched junction bases numbered 7, after V lost 5 bases and J lost 3 bases. The germline V gene has CDR1 MNHEY and CDR2 SMNVEV (reference sequence). The CDR3 covers 15 residues. CDR3 in DNA: TGTGCCAGCAGTCCTGGGACAGGGTTGTACTATGGCTACACCTTC. This gives the protein CASSPGTGLYYGYTF.

This rearrangement joins TRBV6-1 to TRBJ1-1; D is unclear. The V end lost 2 bases, the J end lost 10 bases, and 11 bases lay between the germline ends. In germline, CDR1 is MNHNS, CDR2 SASEGT. The length of the CDR3 is 12 residues. Here the CDR3 DNA reads TGTGCCAGCAGTGAATGGGCACCGATAGCTTTCTTT. Its protein product is CASSEWAPIAFF.

The V call is TRBV11-2, the J call TRBJ2-5; 9 bases fit TRBD1. The CDR3 runs 15 residues. The junction had 5 bases not matched to a gene; V was cut back by 1 base and J by 5 bases. Germline CDR1 and CDR2: SGHAT and FQNNGV. The CDR3 nucleotides are TGTGCCAGCAGCTTAGGCGACAGGGGGTGGGAGACCCAGTACTTC. It yields the protein CASSLGDRGWETQYF.

This clone has only one observation. CDR3 nucleotide sequence: TGCGCCAGCAGCGGAGCGGGGGGGCCGGCAGATACGCAGTATTTT. It yields the protein CASSGAGGPADTQYF. The chain uses TRBV5-1 and TRBJ2-3, with 10 bases identical to TRBD2. The CDR3 loop spans 15 amino acids. Trimming at V came to 4 bases and at J to 4 bases, leaving 6 bases not matched to a gene. Germline values: CDR1 SGHRS, CDR2 YFSETQ.

The J gene is TRBJ2-1, the V gene TRBV25-1; 9 bases map to TRBD1. Germline trimming cut 6 bases from V and 2 bases from J; bases unmatched to any gene: 5. The CDR3 has 15 amino acids. Germline V gene data show CDR1 as MGHDK and CDR2 as SYGVNS. In DNA, the CDR3 is TGTGCCAGCAGCCTGGACAGGGGTACCTACAATGAGCAGTTCTTC. Amino acids: CASSLDRGTYNEQFF.

This clone has more than one count but fewer than ten. The chain carries TRBV6-4 and TRBJ1-1, with D unresolved. The CDR3 extends over 13 amino acids. In germline, CDR1 is MRHNA, CDR2 SNTAGT. V shed 3 bases and J shed 2 bases, with 7 bases lying between them. In nucleotides, the CDR3 is TGTGCCAGCAGTGAGCGCCCAAACACTGAAGCTTTCTTT. Translation gives CASSERPNTEAFF.

J is TRBJ1-2 and V is TRBV6-5, with D perhaps matching TRBD1 (6 bases). Germline V lookup: CDR1 MNHEY, CDR2 SVGAGI. This CDR3 is built from 14 residues. Trimming took off 6 bases at V and 1 base at J, with 12 bases between the two ends. CDR3 sequence reads: CASRTGPVNYGYTF. The CDR3 nucleotides read TGTGCCAGCAGAACAGGGCCTGTTAACTATGGCTACACCTTC.